Listed below are T cell receptor beta chains from one sample, sequenced in a study of type 1 regulatory T cells. TCRdb re-called the reads through MiXCR, storing one row per CDR3 protein. This sample has roughly 62,000 distinct CDR3 sequences, with approximately 60% found just once. No antigens are known for them. The sequenced sample was cultured non-Tr1 T cells, either the whole culture or a sorted T cell fraction (not recorded which). These receptors were obtained from a human donor in good health. Each CDR3 is given with its conserved first and last residue. A D gene is named only where the DNA matches it firmly. Rows may omit the clone size; those that give it use once, few, many or a size class.

v_call: TRBV7-2; clone_size: .; j_call: TRBJ2-3; d_call: .; cdr3_nt: TGTGCCAGCAGCTATTCTAGCGCCCGCATGGCTACGCAGTATTTT; cdr3_aa: CASSYSSARMATQYF
v_call: TRBV6-1; clone_size: once; j_call: TRBJ2-7; d_call: TRBD1; cdr3_nt: TGTGCCAGCAGTGAGATCCCGGGACAGGGTGCGCCTGACGAGCAGTACTTC; cdr3_aa: CASSEIPGQGAPDEQYF
v_call: TRBV5-1; clone_size: .; j_call: TRBJ2-3; d_call: .; cdr3_nt: TGCGCCAGCAGCTTCCTAGATGAAGATACGCAGTATTTT; cdr3_aa: CASSFLDEDTQYF
v_call: TRBV29-1; clone_size: .; j_call: TRBJ1-4; d_call: TRBD1; cdr3_nt: TGCAGCGTTGAAGGTCCGGGACAGGGTTCTGAAAAACTGTTTTTT; cdr3_aa: CSVEGPGQGSEKLFF
v_call: TRBV11-2; clone_size: .; j_call: TRBJ1-1; d_call: TRBD1; cdr3_nt: TGTGCCAGCAGCCCGACAGGGACTGGTGGAGCGAACACTGAAGCTTTCTTT; cdr3_aa: CASSPTGTGGANTEAFF
v_call: TRBV2; clone_size: few; j_call: TRBJ2-3; d_call: .; cdr3_nt: TGTGCCAGCAGTGACCGTACAGGGTACACAGATACGCAGTATTTT; cdr3_aa: CASSDRTGYTDTQYF
v_call: TRBV20-1; clone_size: .; j_call: TRBJ2-2; d_call: TRBD2; cdr3_nt: TGCAGTGCTTCCCCCGGGACTAGCGGCACCGGGGAGCTGTTTTTT; cdr3_aa: CSASPGTSGTGELFF
v_call: TRBV2; clone_size: .; j_call: TRBJ1-6; d_call: TRBD1; cdr3_nt: TGTGCCAGCAGCCTTCGAGGACAGGGGGCATACTCACCCCTCCACTTT; cdr3_aa: CASSLRGQGAYSPLHF
v_call: TRBV5-4; clone_size: few; j_call: TRBJ2-7; d_call: TRBD2; cdr3_nt: TGTGCCAGCAGCTTGGGCCCGGGACTAGCAAGCTACGAGCAGTACTTC; cdr3_aa: CASSLGPGLASYEQYF
v_call: TRBV4-1; clone_size: few; j_call: TRBJ2-4; d_call: TRBD2; cdr3_nt: TGCGCCAGCAGCCAGGCCCTAGCGGGAGCAGCCAAAAACATTCAGTACTTC; cdr3_aa: CASSQALAGAAKNIQYF
v_call: TRBV7-9; clone_size: .; j_call: TRBJ1-1; d_call: .; cdr3_nt: TGTGCCAGCAGCTTAGACCGGGGGACTGAAGCTTTCTTT; cdr3_aa: CASSLDRGTEAFF
v_call: TRBV6-4; clone_size: once; j_call: TRBJ2-3; d_call: .; cdr3_nt: TGTGCCAGCCGACAGGCAGATACGCAGTATTTT; cdr3_aa: CASRQADTQYF
v_call: TRBV20-1; clone_size: few; j_call: TRBJ1-6; d_call: .; cdr3_nt: TGCAGTGCTAGCTCACAATTGGATTCACCCCTCCACTTT; cdr3_aa: CSASSQLDSPLHF
v_call: TRBV12-3/TRBV12-4; clone_size: .; j_call: TRBJ1-1; d_call: .; cdr3_nt: TGTGCCAGCAGTTTAATAGAGACTGAAGCTTTCTTT; cdr3_aa: CASSLIETEAFF
v_call: TRBV20-1; clone_size: .; j_call: TRBJ2-7; d_call: TRBD2; cdr3_nt: TGCAGTGCTGAGACAGGACTAGCGGGGGGCGAGCAGTACTTC; cdr3_aa: CSAETGLAGGEQYF
v_call: TRBV2; clone_size: .; j_call: TRBJ2-5; d_call: .; cdr3_nt: TGTGCCAGCAGTGGCCCAACATTCGGGGAGACCCAGTACTTC; cdr3_aa: CASSGPTFGETQYF
v_call: TRBV4-3; clone_size: .; j_call: TRBJ2-7; d_call: TRBD1; cdr3_nt: TGCGCCAGCAGCCAAGCCGACGGGACAGGACACGAGCAGTACTTC; cdr3_aa: CASSQADGTGHEQYF
v_call: TRBV10-3; clone_size: .; j_call: TRBJ2-2; d_call: TRBD2; cdr3_nt: TGTGCCGCAAGCCCATACGATACTAGCGGGCGGGGCGGGGAGCTGTTTTTT; cdr3_aa: CAASPYDTSGRGGELFF
v_call: TRBV14; clone_size: .; j_call: TRBJ2-2; d_call: TRBD2; cdr3_nt: TGTGCCAGCAGCCAGGGACTAGCGTTGGACACCGGGGAGCTGTTTTTT; cdr3_aa: CASSQGLALDTGELFF
v_call: TRBV20-1; clone_size: .; j_call: TRBJ2-7; d_call: .; cdr3_nt: TGCAGTGCTAGGGTGAGGGCCGGCTACGAGCAGTACTTC; cdr3_aa: CSARVRAGYEQYF
v_call: TRBV10-2; clone_size: few; j_call: TRBJ2-2; d_call: TRBD2; cdr3_nt: TGCGCCAGCAGTGCGTTAAGGGAGGCTAGCGGGATTGGTACCGGGGAGCTGTTTTTT; cdr3_aa: CASSALREASGIGTGELFF
v_call: TRBV9; clone_size: .; j_call: TRBJ2-1; d_call: .; cdr3_nt: TGTGCCAGCAGCCCCTGGGACCGACACGTTGAGCAGTTCTTC; cdr3_aa: CASSPWDRHVEQFF
v_call: TRBV10-3; clone_size: .; j_call: TRBJ2-7; d_call: .; cdr3_nt: TGTGCCATCAGGGGGTCAAATCCGGCGGGCGAGCAGTACTTC; cdr3_aa: CAIRGSNPAGEQYF
v_call: TRBV20-1; clone_size: few; j_call: TRBJ1-5; d_call: .; cdr3_nt: TGCAGTGCCATTGATGGAAGTCAGCCCCAGCATTTT; cdr3_aa: CSAIDGSQPQHF
v_call: TRBV7-2; clone_size: few; j_call: TRBJ1-5; d_call: .; cdr3_nt: TGTGCCAGCAGCCCGGACGGGAGCAATCAGCCCCAGCATTTT; cdr3_aa: CASSPDGSNQPQHF
v_call: TRBV18; clone_size: .; j_call: TRBJ2-2; d_call: .; cdr3_nt: TGTGCCAGCTCCCTACTACCAATCGAAACGCAGGCCGGGGAGCTGTTTTTT; cdr3_aa: CASSLLPIETQAGELFF
v_call: TRBV6-1; clone_size: .; j_call: TRBJ2-7; d_call: .; cdr3_nt: TGTGCCAGCAGTGAAGTTTCGTCTAGCTCCGACGAGCAGTACTTC; cdr3_aa: CASSEVSSSSDEQYF
v_call: TRBV3-1; clone_size: .; j_call: TRBJ2-3; d_call: .; cdr3_nt: TGTGCCAGCAGCCAAGACTCCACAGGGACTTCCGGAGATACGCAGTATTTT; cdr3_aa: CASSQDSTGTSGDTQYF
v_call: TRBV7-9; clone_size: .; j_call: TRBJ2-7; d_call: TRBD2; cdr3_nt: TGTGCCAGCAGCACCCGCGGTAGCGGGGGCTACGAGCAGTACTTC; cdr3_aa: CASSTRGSGGYEQYF
v_call: TRBV6-5; clone_size: few; j_call: TRBJ1-2; d_call: TRBD1; cdr3_nt: TGTGCCAGCAGCCCAGGCCCGGGGACAGGGGGTTATGGCTACACCTTC; cdr3_aa: CASSPGPGTGGYGYTF
v_call: TRBV5-1; clone_size: few; j_call: TRBJ1-2; d_call: TRBD1; cdr3_nt: TGCGCCAGCAGCTTGGGACAGGGGGTAAACTATGGCTACACCTTC; cdr3_aa: CASSLGQGVNYGYTF
v_call: TRBV10-3; clone_size: once; j_call: TRBJ2-1; d_call: .; cdr3_nt: TGTGCCATCAGCAAGACCAACCTTAACAATGAGCAGTTCTTC; cdr3_aa: CAISKTNLNNEQFF
v_call: TRBV12-3/TRBV12-4; clone_size: .; j_call: TRBJ2-7; d_call: TRBD2; cdr3_nt: TGTGCCAGCAGAGGACTAGCGGGCCTTGGGACCTACGAGCAGTACTTC; cdr3_aa: CASRGLAGLGTYEQYF
v_call: TRBV7-2; clone_size: .; j_call: TRBJ2-3; d_call: TRBD2; cdr3_nt: TGTGCCAGCAGTCGCGGGGGGGGCAAAGATACGCAGTATTTT; cdr3_aa: CASSRGGGKDTQYF
v_call: TRBV7-9; clone_size: .; j_call: TRBJ2-1; d_call: TRBD2; cdr3_nt: TGTGCCAGCAGCCGAGAAACTAGCGGGAGGGGTAATGAGCAGTTCTTC; cdr3_aa: CASSRETSGRGNEQFF
v_call: TRBV7-9; clone_size: .; j_call: TRBJ1-2; d_call: TRBD1; cdr3_nt: TGTGCCAGCAGCCCCGGGACAGACGACTTTGGCTACACCTTC; cdr3_aa: CASSPGTDDFGYTF
v_call: TRBV18; clone_size: .; j_call: TRBJ2-7; d_call: TRBD2; cdr3_nt: TGTGCCACCGGGACTAGCGGGAACAACGAGCAGTACTTC; cdr3_aa: CATGTSGNNEQYF
v_call: TRBV28; clone_size: .; j_call: TRBJ2-6; d_call: .; cdr3_nt: TGTGCCAGCAGGCCGGGAAACTCTGGGGCCAACGTCCTGACTTTC; cdr3_aa: CASRPGNSGANVLTF
v_call: TRBV12-3/TRBV12-4; clone_size: .; j_call: TRBJ2-4; d_call: TRBD2; cdr3_nt: TGTGCCAGCACCTCTGGGGCTAGCGGGCTTCTAGCCAAAAACATTCAGTACTTC; cdr3_aa: CASTSGASGLLAKNIQYF
v_call: TRBV7-3; clone_size: .; j_call: TRBJ2-6; d_call: .; cdr3_nt: TGTGCCAGCAGCTCATCGGGTCGGGGGCAGGCTGGGGCCAACGTCCTGACTTTC; cdr3_aa: CASSSSGRGQAGANVLTF
v_call: TRBV5-1; clone_size: few; j_call: TRBJ2-7; d_call: .; cdr3_nt: TGCGCCAGCAGCCTGACGGCAGACGAGCAGTACTTC; cdr3_aa: CASSLTADEQYF
v_call: TRBV5-4; clone_size: .; j_call: TRBJ2-7; d_call: .; cdr3_nt: TGTGCCAGCAGCTTGGGACAGGAGTACCCCGAGCAGTACTTC; cdr3_aa: CASSLGQEYPEQYF
v_call: TRBV20-1; clone_size: .; j_call: TRBJ2-3; d_call: TRBD2; cdr3_nt: TGCAGTGCTAGAGATCGTCTTAGGCTAGCGGACATCAATACGCAGTATTTT; cdr3_aa: CSARDRLRLADINTQYF
v_call: TRBV4-3; clone_size: .; j_call: TRBJ2-1; d_call: .; cdr3_nt: TGCGCCAGCAGCCAAGACTACTACAATGAGCAGTTCTTC; cdr3_aa: CASSQDYYNEQFF
v_call: TRBV20-1; clone_size: .; j_call: TRBJ1-3; d_call: TRBD1; cdr3_nt: TGCAGTGCTAGAGATCCAACACAGGGGGCTGGAAACACCATATATTTT; cdr3_aa: CSARDPTQGAGNTIYF
v_call: TRBV3-1; clone_size: .; j_call: TRBJ2-5; d_call: TRBD1; cdr3_nt: TGTGCCAGCAGCCCCGACTTTGGACAGGGCCACCAAGAGACCCAGTACTTC; cdr3_aa: CASSPDFGQGHQETQYF
v_call: TRBV19; clone_size: .; j_call: TRBJ1-5; d_call: TRBD1; cdr3_nt: TGTGCCAGTAGTCCAGGGGGAGGCAATCAGCCCCAGCATTTT; cdr3_aa: CASSPGGGNQPQHF
v_call: TRBV7-6; clone_size: .; j_call: TRBJ2-3; d_call: .; cdr3_nt: TGTGCCAGCAGTCGGGCGGTCACAGATACGCAGTATTTT; cdr3_aa: CASSRAVTDTQYF
v_call: TRBV7-3; clone_size: .; j_call: TRBJ2-1; d_call: TRBD2; cdr3_nt: TGTGCCAGCAGCTTGGTGGCGGGAGTGCCCAATGAGCAGTTCTTC; cdr3_aa: CASSLVAGVPNEQFF
v_call: TRBV4-1; clone_size: .; j_call: TRBJ1-1; d_call: .; cdr3_nt: TGCGCCAGCAGCCAGGGTTACAGTACTGAAGCTTTCTTT; cdr3_aa: CASSQGYSTEAFF
v_call: TRBV4-3; clone_size: .; j_call: TRBJ2-5; d_call: .; cdr3_nt: TGCGCCAGCAGTTTCAGACTAGATCCTCAAGAGACCCAGTACTTC; cdr3_aa: CASSFRLDPQETQYF
v_call: TRBV7-2; clone_size: .; j_call: TRBJ2-7; d_call: TRBD1; cdr3_nt: TGTGCCAGCAGCTTAACCGGGACAGGGCTCTACGAGCAGTACTTC; cdr3_aa: CASSLTGTGLYEQYF
v_call: TRBV7-9; clone_size: few; j_call: TRBJ1-6; d_call: TRBD1; cdr3_nt: TGTGCCAGCAGCACCGGGACAGGGTATTCACCCCTCCACTTT; cdr3_aa: CASSTGTGYSPLHF
v_call: TRBV20-1; clone_size: .; j_call: TRBJ2-1; d_call: .; cdr3_nt: TGCAGTGCTCCTCGACTGCTAAGCTCCTACAATGAGCAGTTCTTC; cdr3_aa: CSAPRLLSSYNEQFF
v_call: TRBV5-4; clone_size: .; j_call: TRBJ1-3; d_call: .; cdr3_nt: TGTGCCAGCAGCTCCAGTGGGCAGCCCTCTGGAAACACCATATATTTT; cdr3_aa: CASSSSGQPSGNTIYF